The 21 T cell receptor beta chains below were found in one sample sequenced in a study of OX40 agonist ivuxolimab in advanced cancers. The repertoire was sequenced with immunoSEQ multiplex PCR; TCRdb's copy has only in-frame clones and lacks some. The repertoire includes 30,000 or so clones, 70% to 90% of them detected once, and around 21% sits in the top ten. The sequenced sample was CD4+ or CD8+ T cells sorted from blood, obtained in a trial of the OX40 agonist ivuxolimab. Receptors originate from an adult with an advanced solid tumor such as melanoma, head and neck, liver or kidney cancer.

V gene TRBV11-2 combines with J gene TRBJ2-7; D possibly corresponds to TRBD2 (6 bases). Trimming took off 4 bases at V and 5 bases at J, with 9 bases between the two ends. The germline V gene encodes CDR1 SGHAT and CDR2 FQNNGV. The CDR3 runs 12 residues. The CDR3 DNA sequence: TGTGCCAGCAGCTCGACTAGTAACGAGCAGTACTTC. This encodes CASSSTSNEQYF. Full variable domain (rest looked up from reference TRBV11-2 and TRBJ2-7): EAGVAQSPRYKIIEKRQSVAFWCNPISGHATLYWYQQILGQGPKLLIQFQNNGVVDDSQLPKDRFSAERLKGVDSTLKIQPAKLEDSAVYLCASSSTSNEQYFGPGTRLTVT.

The genes are TRBV5-4 and TRBJ2-5, with D unresolved. Per the germline V gene, CDR1 is SGHNT and CDR2 is YYREEE (reference sequence). V lost 4 bases to trimming and J lost 6 bases, with 10 bases between them. The CDR3 loop spans 12 amino acids. In DNA, the CDR3 is TGTGCCAGCAGCCTCCAAATGCAGACCCAGTACTTC. It yields the protein CASSLQMQTQYF.

This chain links TRBV13 with TRBJ2-7, with 10 nucleotides matching TRBD2. With 2 bases clipped from V and 5 bases from J, the junction kept 6 bases outside the gene matches. CDR3 size: 15 residues. CDR1 is PRHDT, CDR2 FYEKMQ, per germline (reference sequence). CDR3 region: CASSLLSGRVNEQYF. For the CDR3, the DNA is TGTGCCAGCAGCTTATTAAGCGGGAGGGTTAACGAGCAGTACTTC.

This chain connects TRBV10-3 to TRBJ2-1; no definite D call. Germline values: CDR1 ENHRY, CDR2 SYGVKD. Trimming removed 3 bases at V and 4 bases at J, with 19 bases between. The CDR3 is 17 residues long. CDR3: CAISDPDSFSLYNEQFF. The CDR3 DNA sequence: TGTGCCATCAGTGACCCCGACTCCTTCTCGCTTTACAATGAGCAGTTCTTC.

The V call is TRBV6-1, the J call TRBJ1-2; D might be TRBD1 (6 bases). CDR1 is MNHNS, CDR2 SASEGT, per germline. Trimming shortened V by 6 bases and J by 1 base, and 15 bases separated the two germline ends. The CDR3 is 15 amino acids. Here the CDR3 reads CASRVGQGINYGYTF. The CDR3, as DNA: TGTGCCAGCAGGGTGGGCCAGGGGATTAACTATGGCTACACCTTC.

This clone was recorded a few times. Written as DNA, the CDR3 is TGTGCCAGCAGGGACGAGGGCGGAACGACTGAAGCTTTCTTT. This sequence encodes CASRDEGGTTEAFF. The chain links TRBV7-9 to TRBJ1-1; no reliable D call. CDR1 and CDR2 (germline): SEHNR, FQNEAQ (reference sequence). The ends were cut back, 6 bases at V and 5 bases at J, with 16 bases in the middle. The CDR3 has 14 residues.

The rearrangement links TRBV4-2 to TRBJ1-1, with 9 bases matching TRBD1. V trimming: 4 bases; J trimming: 8 bases; junction bases outside the gene matches: 5. Germline V lookup: CDR1 LGHNA, CDR2 YNFKEQ. The CDR3 covers 13 residues. The CDR3 DNA reads as TGTGCCAGCAGCCCCGACAGGGGGTCCGAAGCTTTCTTT. It codes for CASSPDRGSEAFF.

This clone was counted a few times. The rearrangement uses TRBV11-3 and TRBJ2-7; 9 nucleotides align to TRBD1. V lost 5 bases and J lost 5; bases outside the gene matches: 13. The CDR3 is 16 residues long. The germline gives CDR1 SGHNT, CDR2 YENEEA. The CDR3 DNA sequence: TGTGCCAGCAGCGATCTTTGGGGGACAGGGTTGGACGAGCAGTACTTC. The encoded protein is CASSDLWGTGLDEQYF. The variable domain in full, completed from reference TRBV11-3 and TRBJ2-7, reads EAGVVQSPRYKIIEKKQPVAFWCNPISGHNTLYWYLQNLGQGPELLIRYENEEAVDDSQLPKDRFSAERLKGVDSTLKIQPAELGDSAVYLCASSDLWGTGLDEQYFGPGTRLTVT.

The chain has TRBV25-1 and TRBJ2-5; TRBD1 aligns across 9 bases. V lost 6 bases and J lost 4; bases outside the gene matches: 3. This CDR3 contains 13 residues. From germline, CDR1 is MGHDK and CDR2 SYGVNS. The CDR3: CASRQGATETQYF. In DNA form, the CDR3 reads TGTGCCAGCAGACAGGGGGCTACAGAGACCCAGTACTTC.

The chain is built from TRBV11-2 and TRBJ2-7; no definite D call. This CDR3 has 14 residues. Germline V lookup: CDR1 SGHAT, CDR2 FQNNGV. V lost 2 bases to trimming and J lost 2 bases, with 10 bases between them. CDR3: CASSLSDGAYEQYF. In DNA, the CDR3 is TGTGCCAGCAGCTTATCCGACGGCGCCTACGAGCAGTACTTC.

This chain connects TRBV4-2 to TRBJ2-2, with TRBD2 identical over 8 bases. This CDR3 comprises 15 residues. V dropped 3 bases and J dropped 3; count of bases not matched to a gene: 3. Germline-derived CDR1 and CDR2 are LGHNA and YNFKEQ. CDR3 DNA sequence: TGTGCCAGCAGCCAGGGAGCGGGGGACACCGGGGAGCTGTTTTTT. This encodes CASSQGAGDTGELFF.

The rearrangement uses TRBV27 and TRBJ2-1, with TRBD2 matching 11 bases. There are 16 residues in the CDR3. Germline CDR1 reads MNHEY; CDR2 reads SMNVEV (reference sequence). V lost 2 bases, J lost 6 bases, and 6 bases stayed unmatched. The CDR3 coding sequence is TGTGCCAGCAGTTTAGTGCCTAGCGGGGGGTTCAATGAGCAGTTCTTC. This gives the protein CASSLVPSGGFNEQFF.

The V call is TRBV28, the J call TRBJ1-1, with D possibly being TRBD1 (5 bases). Trimming removed 6 bases at V and 1 base at J, with 12 bases between. The CDR3 loop spans 14 amino acids. Germline V gene lookup returns CDR1 MDHEN and CDR2 SYDVKM. The CDR3 loop is CASSPLDRNTEAFF. The CDR3 nucleotides are TGTGCCAGCAGCCCCCTCGACAGGAACACTGAAGCTTTCTTT. Variable domain in full (rest from reference TRBV28 and TRBJ1-1): DVKVTQSSRYLVKRTGEKVFLECVQDMDHENMFWYRQDPGLGLRLIYFSYDVKMKEKGDIPEGYSVSREKKERFSLILESASTNQTSMYLCASSPLDRNTEAFFGQGTRLTVV.

V and J are TRBV7-2 and TRBJ2-1; 8 bases are shared with TRBD1. CDR1 SGHTA and CDR2 FQGNSA come from the germline V gene. V lost 0 bases, J lost 8 bases, and 9 bases stayed unmatched. The CDR3 has 16 residues. CDR3 loop: CASSLAPAGGLDEQFF. CDR3 DNA: TGTGCCAGCAGCTTAGCGCCGGCAGGGGGCCTCGATGAGCAGTTCTTC.

This rearrangement joins TRBV7-2 to TRBJ1-5; the D is unclear. The germline V and J ends were trimmed by 3 bases and 1 base, with 4 bases remaining between them. CDR3 length: 13 amino acids. Per germline, CDR1 SGHTA and CDR2 FQGNSA. CDR3 nucleotide sequence: TGTGCCAGCAGCTTTTACAGCAATCAGCCCCAGCATTTT. Translating it yields CASSFYSNQPQHF.

The chain is built from TRBV28 and TRBJ2-2; maybe TRBD1 (6 bases). From germline, CDR1 is MDHEN and CDR2 SYDVKM. The CDR3 loop spans 15 amino acids. Trimming removed 7 bases from V and 6 bases from J, with 18 bases in between. The CDR3 DNA follows: TGTGCCAGCATTCCTTCCGTTACAGGGTCCGGGGAGCTGTTTTTT. Translating it yields CASIPSVTGSGELFF.

This clone was counted a single time. The chain is built from TRBV27 and TRBJ2-7; D is unresolved. The CDR3 totals 13 residues. Trimming left V 3 bases short and J 3 bases short, with 9 bases between. Germline lookup yields CDR1 MNHEY and CDR2 SMNVEV (reference sequence). This chain's CDR3 is CASSFGLNYEQYF. The CDR3 coding sequence is TGTGCCAGCAGTTTCGGGCTAAACTACGAGCAGTACTTC.

V and J are TRBV2 and TRBJ1-2; perhaps TRBD1 as D (6 bases). V lost 6 bases and J lost 2, with 10 bases in between. The CDR3 sequence is 13 residues long. Germline V lookup: CDR1 SNHLY, CDR2 FYNNEI. The CDR3 DNA sequence: TGTGCCAGCAGCTGGGGGGGCAACTATGGCTACACCTTC. It codes for CASSWGGNYGYTF.

This sequence joins TRBV5-1 and TRBJ2-5; D perhaps matches TRBD1 (6 bases). Germline values: CDR1 SGHRS, CDR2 YFSETQ. CDR3 length: 16 amino acids. The V and J ends lost 2 bases and 5 bases respectively, with 19 bases between them. The CDR3 spells CASSFDPLGARETQYF. The CDR3 nucleotides read TGCGCCAGCAGCTTTGATCCTCTGGGGGCCCGGGAGACCCAGTACTTC.

The chain joins TRBV19 to TRBJ1-4; D might be TRBD1 (6 bases). Trimming removed 3 bases at V and 8 bases at J, with 16 bases between. Germline V gene data show CDR1 as LNHDA and CDR2 as SQIVND (reference sequence). The CDR3 is made up of 15 amino acids. The CDR3 is CASSMTPGEEEKLFF. DNA for the CDR3: TGTGCCAGTAGTATGACGCCAGGGGAAGAGGAAAAACTGTTTTTT.

The J gene is TRBJ2-2, the V gene TRBV15; D is perhaps TRBD1 (5 bases). Germline CDR1 reads LNHNV; CDR2 reads YYDKDF (reference sequence). The CDR3 runs 14 residues. The ends were cut back, 0 bases at V and 4 bases at J, with 6 bases in the middle. The CDR3: CATSRDQGTGELFF. CDR3 nucleotide sequence: TGTGCCACCAGCAGAGACCAGGGCACCGGGGAGCTGTTTTTT.